The 4 T cell receptor beta chains given below trace back to one sample, sequenced in a study of identical twins. TCRdb reprocessed the 5' RACE reads via MiXCR and lists one record per CDR3 protein. The sample shows approximately 470,000 distinct CDR3 sequences, 12% to 15% of them seen only once. The same specimen was also included in a second study, on yellow fever vaccine responses in identical twins.

Sequences were obtained from CD4+ T cells sorted from blood. The source is a woman aged 18-35 years in good health.

This sequence joins TRBV5-1 and TRBJ1-1, with D unresolved. The germline V and J ends were trimmed by 2 bases and 0 bases, with 11 bases remaining between them. Germline V gives CDR1 SGHRS, CDR2 YFSETQ. CDR3 length equals 15 residues. The DNA of the CDR3 is TGCGCCAGCAGCTTTGGCAGACCTATGAACACTGAAGCTTTCTTT. It yields the protein CASSFGRPMNTEAFF.

Written as DNA, the CDR3 is TGCAGTGCTAGATTTGAAGGTGAAGCTTTCTTT. This sequence encodes CSARFEGEAFF. This chain connects TRBV20-1 to TRBJ1-1; D gene unclear. Trimming pared 2 bases from V and 7 bases from J, leaving 8 bases between. The CDR3 covers 11 residues. Germline V gives CDR1 DFQATT, CDR2 SNEGSKA (reference sequence).

This clonotype was counted between two and nine times. The chain couples TRBV5-1 to TRBJ2-3; D is unclear. Germline V CDR1 and CDR2: SGHRS, YFSETQ. The V gene lost 4 bases and the J gene lost 4 bases, with 16 bases spanning the gap. The CDR3 is 15 residues long. CDR3 loop: CASSPSSGGPDTQYF. In DNA, the CDR3 is TGCGCCAGCAGCCCGTCGTCAGGTGGGCCAGATACGCAGTATTTT.

This rearrangement joins TRBV10-3 to TRBJ2-7, with a tentative D call TRBD1 (6 bases). Germline-derived CDR1 and CDR2 are ENHRY and SYGVKD. This CDR3 has 13 amino acids. V lost 4 bases, J lost 6 bases, and 13 bases lay in between. The CDR3 region has the DNA TGTGCCATCAGTGTGGTACAGGGCGGCGAGCAGTACTTC. It is translated as CAISVVQGGEQYF.